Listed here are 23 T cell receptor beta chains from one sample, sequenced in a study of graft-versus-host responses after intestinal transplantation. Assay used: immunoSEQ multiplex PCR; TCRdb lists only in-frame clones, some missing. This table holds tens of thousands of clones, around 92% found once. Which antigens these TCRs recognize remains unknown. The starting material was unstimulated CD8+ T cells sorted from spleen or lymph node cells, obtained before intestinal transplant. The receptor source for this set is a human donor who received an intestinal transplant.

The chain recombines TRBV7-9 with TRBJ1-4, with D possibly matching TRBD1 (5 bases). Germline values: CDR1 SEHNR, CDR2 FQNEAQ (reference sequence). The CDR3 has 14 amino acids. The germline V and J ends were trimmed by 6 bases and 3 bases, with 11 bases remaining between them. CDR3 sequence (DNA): TGTGCCAGCAGTTGGGCAGGGTCTAATGAAAAACTGTTTTTT. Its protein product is CASSWAGSNEKLFF.

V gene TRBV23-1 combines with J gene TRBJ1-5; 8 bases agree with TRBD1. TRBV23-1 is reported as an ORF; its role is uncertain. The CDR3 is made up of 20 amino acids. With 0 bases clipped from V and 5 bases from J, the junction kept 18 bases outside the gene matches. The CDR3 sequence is CASSQSTGTGSVVWDQPQHF. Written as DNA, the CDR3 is TGCGCCAGCAGTCAATCAACCGGGACAGGTAGTGTGGTGTGGGATCAGCCCCAGCATTTT.

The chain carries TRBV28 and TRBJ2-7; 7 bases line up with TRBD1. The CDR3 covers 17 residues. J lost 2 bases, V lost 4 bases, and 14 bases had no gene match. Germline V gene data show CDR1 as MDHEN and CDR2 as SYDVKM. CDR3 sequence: CASSSPEEQGYPYEQYF. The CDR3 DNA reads TGTGCCAGCAGTTCCCCCGAAGAACAGGGGTATCCCTACGAGCAGTACTTC.

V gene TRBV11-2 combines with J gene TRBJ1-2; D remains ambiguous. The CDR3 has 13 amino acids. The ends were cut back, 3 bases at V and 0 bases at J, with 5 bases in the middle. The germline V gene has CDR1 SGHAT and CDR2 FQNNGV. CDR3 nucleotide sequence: TGTGCCAGCAGCTTGTACACTAACTATGGCTACACCTTC. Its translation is CASSLYTNYGYTF.

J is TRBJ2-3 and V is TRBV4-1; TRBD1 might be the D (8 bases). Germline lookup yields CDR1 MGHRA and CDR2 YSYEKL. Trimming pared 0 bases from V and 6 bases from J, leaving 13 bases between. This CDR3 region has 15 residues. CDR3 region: CASSQELQGGDTQYF. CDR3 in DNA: TGCGCCAGCAGCCAAGAATTACAGGGGGGGGATACGCAGTATTTT.

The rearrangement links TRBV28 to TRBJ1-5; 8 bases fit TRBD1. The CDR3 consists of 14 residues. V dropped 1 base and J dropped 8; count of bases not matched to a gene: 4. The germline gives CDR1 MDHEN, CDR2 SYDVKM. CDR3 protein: CASSLSGGGKPQHF. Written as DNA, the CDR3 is TGTGCCAGCAGTTTATCAGGGGGCGGAAAGCCCCAGCATTTT.

The CDR3 loop reads CASSYGGGAGETQYF. The CDR3 coding sequence is TGTGCCAGCAGTTATGGGGGGGGCGCGGGAGAGACCCAGTACTTC. V is TRBV6-5 and J is TRBJ2-5, with D possibly TRBD2 on 7 matching bases. Trimming removed 3 bases at V and 4 bases at J, with 15 bases between. This CDR3 contains 15 residues. Germline-derived CDR1 and CDR2 are MNHEY and SVGAGI.

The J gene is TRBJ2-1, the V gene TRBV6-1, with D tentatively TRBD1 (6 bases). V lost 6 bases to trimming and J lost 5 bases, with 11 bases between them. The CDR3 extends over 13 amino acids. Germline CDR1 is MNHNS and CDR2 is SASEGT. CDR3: CASSWTADNEQFF. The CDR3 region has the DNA TGTGCCAGCAGCTGGACAGCCGACAATGAGCAGTTCTTC.

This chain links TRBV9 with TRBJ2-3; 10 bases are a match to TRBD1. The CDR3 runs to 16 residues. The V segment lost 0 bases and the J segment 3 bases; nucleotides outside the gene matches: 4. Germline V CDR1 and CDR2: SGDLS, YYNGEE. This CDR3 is CASSVATGGLTDTQYF. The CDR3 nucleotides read TGTGCCAGCAGCGTAGCGACAGGGGGCCTGACAGATACGCAGTATTTT.

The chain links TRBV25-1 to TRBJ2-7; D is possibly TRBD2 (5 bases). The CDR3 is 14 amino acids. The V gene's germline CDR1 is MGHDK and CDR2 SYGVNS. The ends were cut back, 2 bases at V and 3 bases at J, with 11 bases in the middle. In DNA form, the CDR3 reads TGTGCCAGCAGTGAAATTAAGGGAGACTACGAGCAGTACTTC. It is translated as CASSEIKGDYEQYF.

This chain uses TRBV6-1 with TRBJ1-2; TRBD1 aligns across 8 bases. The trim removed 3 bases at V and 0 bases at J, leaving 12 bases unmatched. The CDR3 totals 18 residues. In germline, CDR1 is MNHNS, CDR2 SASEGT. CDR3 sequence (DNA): TGTGCCAGCAGTGATTGGGCCAGGGGGCTAAAGGCTAACTATGGCTACACCTTC. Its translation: CASSDWARGLKANYGYTF.

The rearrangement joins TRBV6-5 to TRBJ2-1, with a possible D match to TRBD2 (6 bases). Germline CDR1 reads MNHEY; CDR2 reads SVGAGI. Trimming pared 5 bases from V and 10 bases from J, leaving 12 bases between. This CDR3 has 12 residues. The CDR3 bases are TGTGCCAGCAGTCCCACAGGAGGGGAGCAGTTCTTC. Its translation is CASSPTGGEQFF.

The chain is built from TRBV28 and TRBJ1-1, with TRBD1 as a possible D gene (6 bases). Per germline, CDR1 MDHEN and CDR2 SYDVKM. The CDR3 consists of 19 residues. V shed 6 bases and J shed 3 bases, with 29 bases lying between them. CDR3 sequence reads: CASRTEPDSIVGGYTEAFF. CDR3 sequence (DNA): TGTGCCAGCAGAACCGAACCGGACAGTATAGTCGGCGGGTACACTGAAGCTTTCTTT.

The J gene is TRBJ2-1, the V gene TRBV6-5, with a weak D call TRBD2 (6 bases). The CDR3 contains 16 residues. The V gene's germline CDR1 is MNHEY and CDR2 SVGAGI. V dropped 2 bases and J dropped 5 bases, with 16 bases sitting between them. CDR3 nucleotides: TGTGCCAGCAGTTACCGCAGCGGGCCCCCAAACAATGAGCAGTTCTTC. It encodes CASSYRSGPPNNEQFF.

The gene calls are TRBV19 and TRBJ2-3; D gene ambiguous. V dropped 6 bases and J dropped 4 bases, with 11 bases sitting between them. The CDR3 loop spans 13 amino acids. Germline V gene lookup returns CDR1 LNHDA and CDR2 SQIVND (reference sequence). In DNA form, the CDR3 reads TGTGCCAGTAGCCTGCAGGTGCCAGATACGCAGTATTTT. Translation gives CASSLQVPDTQYF.

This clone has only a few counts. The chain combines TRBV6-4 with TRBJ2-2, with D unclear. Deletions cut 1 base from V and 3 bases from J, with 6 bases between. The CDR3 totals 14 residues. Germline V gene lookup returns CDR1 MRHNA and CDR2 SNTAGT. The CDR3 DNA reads TGTGCCAGCAGTGACTATCGGGACACCGGGGAGCTGTTTTTT. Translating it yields CASSDYRDTGELFF.

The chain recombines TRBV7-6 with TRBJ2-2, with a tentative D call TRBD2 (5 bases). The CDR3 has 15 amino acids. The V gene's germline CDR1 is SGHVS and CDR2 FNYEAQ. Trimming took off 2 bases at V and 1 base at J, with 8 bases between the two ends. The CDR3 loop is CASSLIRGNTGELFF. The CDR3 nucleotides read TGTGCCAGCAGCTTAATCCGGGGGAACACCGGGGAGCTGTTTTTT. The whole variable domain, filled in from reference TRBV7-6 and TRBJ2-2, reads GAGVSQSPRYKVTKRGQDVALRCDPISGHVSLYWYRQALGQGPEFLTYFNYEAQQDKSGLPNDRFSAERPEGSISTLTIQRTEQRDSAMYRCASSLIRGNTGELFFGEGSRLTVL.

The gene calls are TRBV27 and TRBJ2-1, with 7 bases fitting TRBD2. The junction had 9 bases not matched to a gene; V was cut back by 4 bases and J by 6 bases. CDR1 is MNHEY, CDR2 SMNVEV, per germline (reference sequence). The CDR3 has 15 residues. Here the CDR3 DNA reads TGTGCCAGCAGTTCTATGGGGGGGGATTCCAATGAGCAGTTCTTC. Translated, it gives CASSSMGGDSNEQFF.

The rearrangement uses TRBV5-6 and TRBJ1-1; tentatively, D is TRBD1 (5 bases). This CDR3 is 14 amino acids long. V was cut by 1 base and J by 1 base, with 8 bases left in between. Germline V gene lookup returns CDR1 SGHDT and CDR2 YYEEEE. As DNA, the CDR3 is TGTGCCAGCAGCTTGCCAGGGTGGAACACTGAAGCTTTCTTT. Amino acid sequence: CASSLPGWNTEAFF.

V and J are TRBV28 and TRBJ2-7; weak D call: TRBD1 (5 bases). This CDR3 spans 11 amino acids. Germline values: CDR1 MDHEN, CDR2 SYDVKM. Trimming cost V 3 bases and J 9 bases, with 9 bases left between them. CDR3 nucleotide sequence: TGTGCCAGCAGTTTTGACAGATTGCAGTACTTC. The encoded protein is CASSFDRLQYF.

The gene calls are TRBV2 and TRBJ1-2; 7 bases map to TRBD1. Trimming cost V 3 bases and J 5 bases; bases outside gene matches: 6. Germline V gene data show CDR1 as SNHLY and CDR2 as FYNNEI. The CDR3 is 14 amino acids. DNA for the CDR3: TGTGCCAGCAGTGAGGGACAGCAATATTATGGCTACACCTTC. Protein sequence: CASSEGQQYYGYTF.

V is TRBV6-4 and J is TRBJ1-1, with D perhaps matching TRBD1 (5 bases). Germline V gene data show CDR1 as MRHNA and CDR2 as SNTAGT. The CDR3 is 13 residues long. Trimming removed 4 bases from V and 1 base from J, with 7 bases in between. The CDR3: CASSARANTEAFF. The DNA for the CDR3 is TGTGCCAGCAGTGCCAGGGCGAACACTGAAGCTTTCTTT.

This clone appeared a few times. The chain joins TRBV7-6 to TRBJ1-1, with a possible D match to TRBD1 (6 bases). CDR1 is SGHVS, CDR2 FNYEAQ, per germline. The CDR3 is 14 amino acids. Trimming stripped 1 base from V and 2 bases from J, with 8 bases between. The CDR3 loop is CASSLDRANTEAFF. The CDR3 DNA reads TGTGCCAGCAGCTTAGACAGGGCTAACACTGAAGCTTTCTTT.